The 30 T cell receptor beta chains reported below all come from one sample, sequenced in a study of shared clonotypes between healthy human individuals. The table came from immunoSEQ multiplex PCR; TCRdb's copy has only in-frame clones and leaves some out. The sample lists about 480,000 clones, 75% to 80% occurring once. Sequencing used PBMCs. The receptors come from a woman aged 35 to 49 in good health. Some clones in this sample may be carry-over from other donors' samples.

The V and J genes are TRBV15 and TRBJ2-7, with 7 bases that match TRBD2. Trimming took 0 bases from V and 2 from J; bases not matched to a gene: 1. This CDR3 has 14 amino acids. The germline gives CDR1 LNHNV, CDR2 YYDKDF (reference sequence). The CDR3 nucleotides read TGTGCCACCAGCAGAGATGGGGGGGCCTACGAGCAGTACTTC. This codes for CATSRDGGAYEQYF.

J is TRBJ2-5 and V is TRBV7-8; 12 bases match TRBD2. V lost 5 bases, J lost 5 bases, and 9 bases stayed unmatched. The CDR3 covers 16 residues. Germline values: CDR1 SGHVS, CDR2 FQNEAQ. CDR3 loop: CASSPGLAGRGETQYF. CDR3 nucleotide sequence: TGTGCCAGCAGCCCAGGACTAGCGGGAAGAGGGGAGACCCAGTACTTC.

The gene calls are TRBV5-1 and TRBJ2-3, with D possibly being TRBD1 (5 bases). The V and J ends lost 7 bases and 1 base respectively, with 16 bases between them. Germline-derived CDR1 and CDR2 are SGHRS and YFSETQ. CDR3 length: 15 residues. The CDR3: CASSQGLYGTDTQYF. CDR3 coding DNA: TGCGCCAGCTCGCAGGGCCTTTATGGCACAGATACGCAGTATTTT.

The chain joins TRBV30 to TRBJ2-7; D not certain. The CDR3 runs to 13 residues. CDR1 and CDR2 from the germline V gene are GTSNPN and SVGIG (reference sequence). V lost 2 bases to trimming and J lost 0 bases, with 8 bases between them. The CDR3 here is CAWSILSSYEQYF. The CDR3 DNA reads TGTGCCTGGAGTATCCTATCCTCCTACGAGCAGTACTTC.

The chain recombines TRBV29-1 with TRBJ2-5; a possible D gene is TRBD2 (6 bases). This CDR3 contains 15 residues. The V and J ends lost 3 bases and 1 base respectively, with 15 bases between them. Germline V gene data show CDR1 as SQVTM and CDR2 as ANQGSEA. CDR3 nucleotide sequence: TGCAGCGTTGAGAAAACTACTAGCCCCCAAGAGACCCAGTACTTC. Protein sequence: CSVEKTTSPQETQYF. Complete variable domain (other parts from reference TRBV29-1 and TRBJ2-5): SAVISQKPSRDICQRGTSLTIQCQVDSQVTMMFWYRQQPGQSLTLIATANQGSEATYESGFVIDKFPISRPNLTFSTLTVSNMSPEDSSIYLCSVEKTTSPQETQYFGPGTRLLVL.

The V call is TRBV28, the J call TRBJ2-7; perhaps TRBD2 as D (6 bases). Trimming removed 7 bases at V and 1 base at J, with 17 bases between. Germline CDR1 and CDR2: MDHEN and SYDVKM. The CDR3 is 15 amino acids. This CDR3 is CASTFGGTFSYEQYF. The CDR3 coding sequence is TGTGCCAGCACCTTTGGTGGGACTTTTTCCTACGAGCAGTACTTC.

The gene calls are TRBV28 and TRBJ2-3, with D hard to call. The V gene's germline CDR1 is MDHEN and CDR2 SYDVKM. This CDR3 is 16 amino acids long. The V and J ends lost 4 bases and 1 base respectively, with 15 bases between them. The CDR3 region has the DNA TGTGCCAGCAGTTCCACGATTTGGGGTCGCACAGATACGCAGTATTTT. Amino acid sequence: CASSSTIWGRTDTQYF.

The chain joins TRBV19 to TRBJ2-7; 10 bases fit TRBD2. V was clipped by 1 base and J by 5 bases; unmatched bases: 2. Germline V lookup: CDR1 LNHDA, CDR2 SQIVND (reference sequence). This CDR3 is 14 amino acids long. This CDR3 is CASSIGLAGDEQYF. In nucleotides, the CDR3 is TGTGCCAGTAGTATAGGCCTAGCGGGAGACGAGCAGTACTTC.

The chain couples TRBV30 to TRBJ2-1, with 7 bases matching TRBD2. The trim removed 3 bases at V and 4 bases at J, leaving 3 bases unmatched. CDR3 length equals 13 residues. From germline, CDR1 is GTSNPN and CDR2 SVGIG (reference sequence). The CDR3 region has the DNA TGTGCCTGGAGGCCTAGCGGATACAATGAGCAGTTCTTC. Protein: CAWRPSGYNEQFF.

This chain links TRBV5-1 with TRBJ2-1; 13 bases align to TRBD2. Germline CDR1 SGHRS, CDR2 YFSETQ. V gave up 5 bases and J gave up 1 base; unmatched junction bases: 15. The CDR3 is made up of 20 amino acids. DNA for the CDR3: TGCGCCAGCAGGGGGGCACTAGCGGGAGGGTCCCTTGGGTCCTACAATGAGCAGTTCTTC. As protein: CASRGALAGGSLGSYNEQFF.

The chain employs TRBV5-6 and TRBJ1-2; TRBD1 matches at 7 bases. Germline-derived CDR1 and CDR2 are SGHDT and YYEEEE. The V segment lost 3 bases and the J segment 4 bases; nucleotides outside the gene matches: 3. The CDR3 runs 13 residues. The CDR3 here is CASSSGQIYGYTF. Here the CDR3 DNA reads TGTGCCAGCAGCTCGGGACAGATCTATGGCTACACCTTC.

The V and J genes are TRBV19 and TRBJ1-1; D remains unclear. The V end was cut by 1 base, the J end by 2 bases, with 8 bases between. The CDR3 consists of 14 residues. Germline V gene sequence: CDR1 LNHDA, CDR2 SQIVND (reference sequence). CDR3: CASSIGAGNTEAFF. The CDR3 DNA is TGTGCCAGTAGTATAGGGGCCGGTAACACTGAAGCTTTCTTT.

The chain recombines TRBV2 with TRBJ2-4, with D uncertain. The CDR3 runs 12 residues. Germline V gene data show CDR1 as SNHLY and CDR2 as FYNNEI. The V end was cut by 0 bases, the J end by 8 bases, with 5 bases between. The CDR3 sequence is CASSEARDIQYF. For the CDR3, the DNA is TGTGCCAGCAGTGAAGCGCGAGACATTCAGTACTTC.

The chain joins TRBV27 to TRBJ1-2, with unresolved D. The CDR3 runs to 15 residues. The V gene lost 3 bases and the J gene lost 4 bases, with 15 bases spanning the gap. Germline CDR1 and CDR2: MNHEY and SMNVEV (reference sequence). The CDR3 sequence is CASSFGQANVYGYTF. In DNA, the CDR3 is TGTGCCAGCAGTTTCGGCCAGGCGAATGTCTATGGCTACACCTTC.

This chain uses TRBV28 with TRBJ1-5, with a tentative D call TRBD1 (6 bases). The germline V gene encodes CDR1 MDHEN and CDR2 SYDVKM. Trimming cost V 5 bases and J 7 bases, with 15 bases left between them. The CDR3 covers 14 residues. CDR3 sequence (DNA): TGTGCCAGCAGTCCCCCCTCAGGGGCACAGCCCCAGCATTTT. Translation gives CASSPPSGAQPQHF.

The chain combines TRBV30 with TRBJ1-2; 8 bases match TRBD1. The V segment lost 6 bases and the J segment 8 bases; nucleotides outside the gene matches: 17. Germline values: CDR1 GTSNPN, CDR2 SVGIG (reference sequence). This CDR3 spans 15 amino acids. In DNA form, the CDR3 reads TGTGCCTGTTCCCTTACCCCTTTAGGACAGGGCGGCTACACCTTC. Protein product: CACSLTPLGQGGYTF.

J is TRBJ2-3 and V is TRBV7-2; D remains unclear. Trimming removed 4 bases from V and 2 bases from J, with 13 bases in between. The germline V gene encodes CDR1 SGHTA and CDR2 FQGNSA. The CDR3 covers 15 residues. The CDR3 nucleotides are TGTGCCAGCAGCTCCCCCCCCTACCCCACAGATACGCAGTATTTT. The encoded protein is CASSSPPYPTDTQYF.

This chain joins TRBV12-5 and TRBJ2-2; TRBD1 matches 7 bases. Germline CDR1 and CDR2: LGHNT and FRNRAP. The CDR3 spans 15 residues. The J segment lost 5 bases and the V segment lost 2 bases, leaving 5 bases of the junction unmatched. The CDR3 bases are TGTGCTAGTGGTTTGTCGACAGGGCGAACCGGGGAGCTGTTTTTT. Translating it yields CASGLSTGRTGELFF. The full variable domain, completed using reference TRBV12-5 and TRBJ2-2, is DARVTQTPRHKVTEMGQEVTMRCQPILGHNTVFWYRQTMMQGLELLAYFRNRAPLDDSGMPKDRFSAEMPDATLATLKIQPSEPRDSAVYFCASGLSTGRTGELFFGEGSRLTVL.

The chain links TRBV5-6 to TRBJ2-1, with 10 bases aligning to TRBD2. The CDR3 runs 15 residues. From germline, CDR1 is SGHDT and CDR2 YYEEEE. Trimming at V came to 6 bases and at J to 7 bases, leaving 10 bases not matched to a gene. The CDR3 reads CASTKLAGRGNEQFF. In nucleotides, the CDR3 is TGTGCCAGCACCAAACTAGCGGGAAGAGGAAATGAGCAGTTCTTC. Using reference TRBV5-6 and TRBJ2-1 for the parts outside the CDR3, the full variable domain is DAGVTQSPTHLIKTRGQQVTLRCSPKSGHDTVSWYQQALGQGPQFIFQYYEEEERQRGNFPDRFSGHQFPNYSSELNVNALLLGDSALYLCASTKLAGRGNEQFFGPGTRLTVL.

V is TRBV2 and J is TRBJ1-2; the D is unclear. The CDR3 spans 18 residues. V was clipped by 9 bases and J by 4 bases, with 30 bases between them. Germline V gives CDR1 SNHLY, CDR2 FYNNEI. The CDR3 DNA sequence: TGTGCCAGTTACATCGGAGGGATCTCACGGGGATCAGGCTATGGCTACACCTTC. Encoded protein: CASYIGGISRGSGYGYTF.

The chain links TRBV2 to TRBJ2-2; TRBD1 aligns across 7 bases. After removal of 10 bases from V and 2 bases from J, the junction contained 4 bases not matched to a gene. The CDR3 totals 13 residues. From germline, CDR1 is SNHLY and CDR2 FYNNEI. DNA of the CDR3: TGTGCCATGGGGACAGTTAACACCGGGGAGCTGTTTTTT. It yields the protein CAMGTVNTGELFF.

In regard to this clone: This clone may be a read error of a much larger clone one base away. The V gene is TRBV29-1, the J gene TRBJ2-7; TRBD1 might be the D (6 bases). V shed 7 bases and J shed 2 bases, with 21 bases lying between them. The CDR3 extends over 15 amino acids. CDR1 is SQVTM and CDR2 is ANQGSEA in the germline V gene. The CDR3 loop is CSAERTEKSPYEQYF. As DNA, the CDR3 is TGCAGCGCGGAAAGGACAGAGAAGAGCCCCTACGAGCAGTACTTC.

This chain joins TRBV5-6 and TRBJ1-2; D not certain. The CDR3 length is 15 residues. Between the trimmed V and J ends, which lost 6 bases and 0 bases, there was a span of 15 bases. The germline gives CDR1 SGHDT, CDR2 YYEEEE. DNA of the CDR3: TGTGCCAGCAACCGGGCCGGAATCTCTAACTATGGCTACACCTTC. Encoded protein: CASNRAGISNYGYTF.

The chain combines TRBV7-9 with TRBJ2-1, with 7 bases aligning to TRBD1. CDR1 SEHNR and CDR2 FQNEAQ come from the germline V gene (reference sequence). The length of the CDR3 is 15 residues. The V and J ends lost 8 bases and 5 bases, in that order; junction bases with no gene match: 12. CDR3 coding DNA: TGTGCCAGCCTTGAACGCCGGGACAGTAACAATGAGCAGTTCTTC. It yields the protein CASLERRDSNNEQFF. Drawing the rest from reference TRBV7-9 and TRBJ2-1, the complete variable domain is DTGVSQNPRHKITKRGQNVTFRCDPISEHNRLYWYRQTLGQGPEFLTYFQNEAQLEKSRLLSDRFSAERPKGSFSTLEIQRTEQGDSAMYLCASLERRDSNNEQFFGPGTRLTVL.

This clone was observed at least ten times. The V gene is TRBV30, the J gene TRBJ1-2, with TRBD1 matching 9 bases. Trimming cost V 2 bases and J 4 bases; bases outside gene matches: 5. The CDR3 runs to 14 residues. Looked up from germline, CDR1 is GTSNPN and CDR2 is SVGIG (reference sequence). CDR3 bases: TGTGCCTGGAGTTTGACAGGGGGGATCTATGGCTACACCTTC. Amino acids: CAWSLTGGIYGYTF.

This chain connects TRBV2 to TRBJ1-1; possible D gene TRBD1, 5 bases. The CDR3 is 15 residues long. Looked up from germline, CDR1 is SNHLY and CDR2 is FYNNEI. V was pared by 0 bases and J by 4 bases, with 12 bases between. This CDR3 is CASSEASFGGTEAFF. In DNA, the CDR3 is TGTGCCAGCAGTGAAGCGAGTTTTGGGGGCACTGAAGCTTTCTTT.

The CDR3 DNA is TGTGCCAGCAGGGTAGGACAGAATCAAAACTACGAGCAGTACTTC. It yields the protein CASRVGQNQNYEQYF. The V gene is TRBV7-2, the J gene TRBJ2-7; D perhaps matches TRBD1 (6 bases). Trimming took 6 bases from V and 3 from J, leaving 18 bases between them. CDR3 length: 15 amino acids. The V gene's germline CDR1 is SGHTA and CDR2 FQGNSA.

This chain connects TRBV28 to TRBJ2-1; 10 bases are a match to TRBD2. The CDR3 extends over 14 amino acids. The V and J ends lost 2 bases and 7 bases, in that order; junction bases with no gene match: 2. CDR1 and CDR2 (germline): MDHEN, SYDVKM. CDR3 residues: CASSLGTSANEQFF. CDR3 in DNA: TGTGCCAGCAGTTTAGGGACTAGCGCGAATGAGCAGTTCTTC. Using reference TRBV28 and TRBJ2-1 for the parts outside the CDR3, the full variable domain is DVKVTQSSRYLVKRTGEKVFLECVQDMDHENMFWYRQDPGLGLRLIYFSYDVKMKEKGDIPEGYSVSREKKERFSLILESASTNQTSMYLCASSLGTSANEQFFGPGTRLTVL.

This clone came up once. This sequence joins TRBV18 and TRBJ1-2; D not resolved. Trimming removed 4 bases at V and 6 bases at J, with 12 bases between. This CDR3 region has 13 residues. The germline gives CDR1 KGHSH, CDR2 LQKENI. CDR3 sequence: CASSLSLRDGYTF. The CDR3 DNA sequence: TGTGCCAGCTCACTTTCTCTTCGCGATGGCTACACCTTC.

This clone appeared a single time. V gene TRBV19 combines with J gene TRBJ2-1; 14 nucleotides line up with TRBD2. The CDR3 is 16 residues long. Trimming cost V 3 bases and J 6 bases; bases outside gene matches: 4. Germline V CDR1 and CDR2: LNHDA, SQIVND (reference sequence). Here the CDR3 reads CASSIPGLAGVNEQFF. The CDR3 region has the DNA TGTGCCAGTAGTATCCCGGGACTAGCGGGAGTCAATGAGCAGTTCTTC.